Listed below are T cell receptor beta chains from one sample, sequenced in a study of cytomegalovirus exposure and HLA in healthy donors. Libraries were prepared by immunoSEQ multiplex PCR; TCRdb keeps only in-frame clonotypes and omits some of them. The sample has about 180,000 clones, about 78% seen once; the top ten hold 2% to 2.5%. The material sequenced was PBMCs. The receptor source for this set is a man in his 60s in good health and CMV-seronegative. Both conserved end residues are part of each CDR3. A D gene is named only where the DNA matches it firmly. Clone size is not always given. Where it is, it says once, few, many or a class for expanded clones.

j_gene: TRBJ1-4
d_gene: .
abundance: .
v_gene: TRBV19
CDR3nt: TGTGCCAGTAGTACCACTGGGGCAGGGTGGGAAAAACTGTTTTTT
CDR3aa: CASSTTGAGWEKLFF

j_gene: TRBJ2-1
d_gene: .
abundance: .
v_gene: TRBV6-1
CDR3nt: TGTGCCAGCAGTGAAGCGGGACACTACAATGAGCAGTTCTTC
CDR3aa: CASSEAGHYNEQFF

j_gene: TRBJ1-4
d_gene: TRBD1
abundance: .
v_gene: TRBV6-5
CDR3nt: TGTGCCAGCAGTTCGGACAGGGGCGCGAGTGAAAAACTGTTTTTT
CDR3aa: CASSSDRGASEKLFF

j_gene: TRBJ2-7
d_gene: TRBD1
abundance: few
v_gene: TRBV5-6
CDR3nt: TGTGCCAGCAGCTCCTCCGGGACAGGGGTCTACGAGCAGTACTTC
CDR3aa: CASSSSGTGVYEQYF

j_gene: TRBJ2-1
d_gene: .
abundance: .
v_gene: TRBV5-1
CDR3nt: TGCGCCAGCAGTCAGGGCTCCTACAATGAGCAGTTCTTC
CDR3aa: CASSQGSYNEQFF

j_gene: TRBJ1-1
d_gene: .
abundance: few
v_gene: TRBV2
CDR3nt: TGTGCCAGCAGTCCCAAAACTAGTGTGGGCGGGACTGAAGCTTTCTTT
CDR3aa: CASSPKTSVGGTEAFF

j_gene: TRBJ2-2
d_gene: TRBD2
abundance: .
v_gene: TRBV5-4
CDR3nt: TGTGCCAGCAGCTCCGAGCGGGGGGGCCTTTCCGGGGAGCTGTTTTTT
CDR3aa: CASSSERGGLSGELFF

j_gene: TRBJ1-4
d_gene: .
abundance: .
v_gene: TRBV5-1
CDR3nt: TGCGCCAGCAGCTCCTCGGACAGCAATGAAAAACTGTTTTTT
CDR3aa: CASSSSDSNEKLFF

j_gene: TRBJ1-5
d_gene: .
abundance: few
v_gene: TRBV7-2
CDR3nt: TGTGCCAGCAGCTTCGGACAACCCCCTGGGGGCAATCAGCCCCAGCATTTT
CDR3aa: CASSFGQPPGGNQPQHF

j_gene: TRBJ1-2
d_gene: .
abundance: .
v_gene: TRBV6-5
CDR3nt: TGTGCCAGCAGTTACGTCGGTGGCTACACCTTC
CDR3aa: CASSYVGGYTF

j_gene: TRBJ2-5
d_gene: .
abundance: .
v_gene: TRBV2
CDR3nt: TGTGCCAGCAGTGAAGCTCGGGTCCAAGAGACCCAGTACTTC
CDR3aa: CASSEARVQETQYF

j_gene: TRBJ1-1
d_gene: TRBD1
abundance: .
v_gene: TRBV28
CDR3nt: TGTGCCAGCAGTCGGACAGGGGCCGAAGCTTTCTTT
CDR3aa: CASSRTGAEAFF

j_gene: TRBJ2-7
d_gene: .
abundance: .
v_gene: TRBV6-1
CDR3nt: TGTGCCAGCAGTGAACCAGGAGGACGCGGGACCACCGAGCAGTACTTC
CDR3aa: CASSEPGGRGTTEQYF

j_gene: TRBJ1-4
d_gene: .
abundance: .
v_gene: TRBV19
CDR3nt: TGTGCCAGTAGTATGGCGGCTTTAAATGAAAAACTGTTTTTT
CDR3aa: CASSMAALNEKLFF

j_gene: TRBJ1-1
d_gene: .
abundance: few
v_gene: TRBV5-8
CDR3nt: TGTGCCAGCCGGATTAGGGGTAGGAACACTGAAGCTTTCTTT
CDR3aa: CASRIRGRNTEAFF

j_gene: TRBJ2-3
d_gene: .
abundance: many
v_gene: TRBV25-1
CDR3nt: TGTGCCAGCAGTCAGGGAGATACGCAGTATTTT
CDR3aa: CASSQGDTQYF

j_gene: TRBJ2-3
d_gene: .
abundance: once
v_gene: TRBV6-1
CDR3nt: TGTGCCAGCGGGGTCCTAAGAGGGGATACGCAGTATTTT
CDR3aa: CASGVLRGDTQYF

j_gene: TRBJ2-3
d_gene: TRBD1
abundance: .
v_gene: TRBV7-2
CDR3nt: TGTGCCAGCAGCTTATGGCAGGGGGTGCCAGATACGCAGTATTTT
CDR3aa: CASSLWQGVPDTQYF

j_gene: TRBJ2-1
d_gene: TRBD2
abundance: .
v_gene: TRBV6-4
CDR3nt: TGTGCCAGCAGTGTGGCCAGCGGGGGCCTCTACAATGAGCAGTTCTTC
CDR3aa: CASSVASGGLYNEQFF

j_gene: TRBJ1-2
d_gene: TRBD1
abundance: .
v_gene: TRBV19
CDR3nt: TGTGCCAGTAGTTCCCGGGACAGCGCTTCCAAGGGCTACACCTTC
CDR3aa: CASSSRDSASKGYTF

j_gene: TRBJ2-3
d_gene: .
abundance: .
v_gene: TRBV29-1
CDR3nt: TGCAGCGTCAGAGGGGGGGGGTTTTCTAGCACAGATACGCAGTATTTT
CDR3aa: CSVRGGGFSSTDTQYF

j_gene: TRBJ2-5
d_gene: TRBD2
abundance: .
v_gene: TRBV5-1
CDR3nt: TGCGCCAGCAGCTTGCAGGGAGGGAGGGTCCAAGAGACCCAGTACTTC
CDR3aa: CASSLQGGRVQETQYF

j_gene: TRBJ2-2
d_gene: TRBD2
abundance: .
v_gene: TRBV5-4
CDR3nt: TGTGCCAGCACCCCCCGAGCGGGAGGGAACACCGGGGAGCTGTTTTTT
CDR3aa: CASTPRAGGNTGELFF

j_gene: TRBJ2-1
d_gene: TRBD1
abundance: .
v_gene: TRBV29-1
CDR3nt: TGCAGCGTTGAACGACAGGGGTACAATGAGCAGTTCTTC
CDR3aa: CSVERQGYNEQFF

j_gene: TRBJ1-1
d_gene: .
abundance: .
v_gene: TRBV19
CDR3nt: TGTGCCAGTAACCCCCAGCCGCGGGACACTGAAGCTTTCTTT
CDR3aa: CASNPQPRDTEAFF

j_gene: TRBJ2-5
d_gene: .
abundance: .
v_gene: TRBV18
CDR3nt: TGTGCCAGCTCACCGCTTCGGACAGCTCAAGAGACCCAGTACTTC
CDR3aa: CASSPLRTAQETQYF

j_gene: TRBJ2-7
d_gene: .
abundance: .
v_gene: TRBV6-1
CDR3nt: TGTGCCAGCGGACAGTACTCCTACGAGCAGTACTTC
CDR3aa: CASGQYSYEQYF

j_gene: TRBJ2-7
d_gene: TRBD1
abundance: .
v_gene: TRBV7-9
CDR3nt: TGTGCCAGCAGCTCGGGACAGGGGAGTTGGGAGCAGTACTTC
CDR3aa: CASSSGQGSWEQYF

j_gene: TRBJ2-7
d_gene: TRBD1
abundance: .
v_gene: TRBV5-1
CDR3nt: TGCGCCAGCAGCGCGGGACAGGCTCCCTACGAGCAGTACTTC
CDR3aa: CASSAGQAPYEQYF

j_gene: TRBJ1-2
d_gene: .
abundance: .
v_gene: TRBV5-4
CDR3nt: TGTGCCAGCAGCTCGAAGATACAGGGTTTGAATGGCTACACCTTC
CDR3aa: CASSSKIQGLNGYTF

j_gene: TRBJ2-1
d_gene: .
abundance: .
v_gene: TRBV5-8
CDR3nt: TGTGCCAGCAGTTACACGAGGGAGCAGTTCTTC
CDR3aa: CASSYTREQFF

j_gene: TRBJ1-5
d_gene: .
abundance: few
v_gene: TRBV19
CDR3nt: TGTGCCAGTAGTATATGGGGGGGCAGCAATCAGCCCCAGCATTTT
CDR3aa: CASSIWGGSNQPQHF

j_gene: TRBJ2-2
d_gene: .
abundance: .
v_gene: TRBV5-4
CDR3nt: TGTGCCAGCAGCTTGGAGGGGTCGACTAGCGGGGAGCTGTTTTTT
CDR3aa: CASSLEGSTSGELFF

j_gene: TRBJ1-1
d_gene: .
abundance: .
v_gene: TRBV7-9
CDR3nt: TGTGCCAGCAGCTTCTCAGGGGCGGACACTGAAGCTTTCTTT
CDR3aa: CASSFSGADTEAFF

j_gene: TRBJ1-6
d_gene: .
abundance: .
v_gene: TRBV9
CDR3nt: TGTGCCAGCAGCGTAGCTATAGCATATCCAGATCCCTATAATTCACCCCTCCACTTT
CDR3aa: CASSVAIAYPDPYNSPLHF

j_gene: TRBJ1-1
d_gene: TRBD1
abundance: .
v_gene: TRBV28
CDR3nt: TGTGCCAGCAGTAACACAGGGGTGGTCACTGAAGCTTTCTTT
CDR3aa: CASSNTGVVTEAFF

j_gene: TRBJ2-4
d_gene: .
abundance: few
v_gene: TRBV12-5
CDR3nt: TGTGCTAGTGGCTTCCGAAACGCTAAGGACAGAGGGGTAGTAGACATTCAGTACTTC
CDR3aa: CASGFRNAKDRGVVDIQYF

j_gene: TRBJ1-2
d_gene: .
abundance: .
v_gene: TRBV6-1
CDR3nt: TGTGCCAGCAGTGAAGCTAAACAGCCTGTTTATGGCTACACCTTC
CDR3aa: CASSEAKQPVYGYTF

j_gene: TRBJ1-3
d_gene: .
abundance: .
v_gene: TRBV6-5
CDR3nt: TGTGCCAGCAACCAGGCCGGAAACACCATATATTTT
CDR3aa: CASNQAGNTIYF

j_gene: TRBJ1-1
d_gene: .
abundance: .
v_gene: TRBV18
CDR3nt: TGTGCCAGCTCACCTGGGCAGGGAACGACTGAAGCTTTCTTT
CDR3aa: CASSPGQGTTEAFF

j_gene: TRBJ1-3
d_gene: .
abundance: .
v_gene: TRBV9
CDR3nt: TGTGCCAGCAGTGAAGAGAGCTCTGGAAACACCATATATTTT
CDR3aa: CASSEESSGNTIYF

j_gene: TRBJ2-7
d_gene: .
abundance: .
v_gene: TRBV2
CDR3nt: TGTGCCACGAACAGGGTCGTGAGCTCCTACGAGCAGTACTTC
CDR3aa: CATNRVVSSYEQYF

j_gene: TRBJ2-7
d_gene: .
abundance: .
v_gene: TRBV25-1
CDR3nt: TGTGCCAGCAGTGAATTAGGGGTTTCGTACGAGCAGTACTTC
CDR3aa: CASSELGVSYEQYF

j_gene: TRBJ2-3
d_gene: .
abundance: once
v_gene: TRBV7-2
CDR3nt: TGTGCCAGCAGCTTACGCGGGGTGGGCACAGATACGCAGTATTTT
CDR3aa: CASSLRGVGTDTQYF

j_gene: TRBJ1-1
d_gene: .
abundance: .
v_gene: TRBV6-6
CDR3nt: TGTGCCAGCGGTGGCTTGGGTCAGGGCACTGAAGCTTTCTTT
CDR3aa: CASGGLGQGTEAFF

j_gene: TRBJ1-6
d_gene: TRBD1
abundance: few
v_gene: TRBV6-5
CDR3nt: TGTGCCAGCAGTTACAGACAGGGGTCCCTCCACTTT
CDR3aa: CASSYRQGSLHF

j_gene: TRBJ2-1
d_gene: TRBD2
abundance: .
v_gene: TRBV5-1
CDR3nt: TGCGCCAGCGGTACGACTAGCGGGAGGGCCATGGGTGAGCAGTTCTTC
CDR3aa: CASGTTSGRAMGEQFF

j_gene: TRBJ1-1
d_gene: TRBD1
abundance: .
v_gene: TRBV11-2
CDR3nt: TGTGCCAGCAGCTTAGGTTCTTTTTGGGACAGGGGGCAGTCCACTGAAGCTTTCTTT
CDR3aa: CASSLGSFWDRGQSTEAFF

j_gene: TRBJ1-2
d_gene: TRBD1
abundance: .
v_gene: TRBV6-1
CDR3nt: TGTGCCAGTAACCCGGGACAGGAGTACTATGGCTACACCTTC
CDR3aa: CASNPGQEYYGYTF

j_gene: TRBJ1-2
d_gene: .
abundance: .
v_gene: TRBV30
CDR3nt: TGTGCCTGGAGTGTACTCCCGGCGGGAATCTATGGCTACCCCTTC
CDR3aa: CAWSVLPAGIYGYPF

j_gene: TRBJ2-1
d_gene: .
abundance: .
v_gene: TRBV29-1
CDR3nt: TGCAGCGTTGAAGGGACTCCATCCTACAATGAGCAGTTCTTC
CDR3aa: CSVEGTPSYNEQFF

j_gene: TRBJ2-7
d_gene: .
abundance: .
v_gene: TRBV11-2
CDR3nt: TGTGCCAGCAGCTTACGGTTGGTCGGGGGCGAGCAGTACTTC
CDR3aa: CASSLRLVGGEQYF

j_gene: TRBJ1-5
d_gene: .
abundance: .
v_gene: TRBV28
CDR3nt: TGTGCCAGCAGTTTATCAAAGGGGGGGATTGGCAATCAGCCCCAGAATTTT
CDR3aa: CASSLSKGGIGNQPQNF

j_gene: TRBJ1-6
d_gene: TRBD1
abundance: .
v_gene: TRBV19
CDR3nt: TGTGCCAGTAGCGGACAGGGCGAAACTTCACCCCTCCACTTT
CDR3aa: CASSGQGETSPLHF

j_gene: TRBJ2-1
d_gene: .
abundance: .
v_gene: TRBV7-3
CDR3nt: TGTGCCAGCAGCTTAAGTTCTTGGGGCGAGGTTAATGAGCAGTTCTTC
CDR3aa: CASSLSSWGEVNEQFF

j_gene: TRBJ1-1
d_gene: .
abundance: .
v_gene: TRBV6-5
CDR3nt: TGTGCCAGCAGGCCTGGTTCCAGCGCTGAAGCTTTCTTT
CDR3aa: CASRPGSSAEAFF

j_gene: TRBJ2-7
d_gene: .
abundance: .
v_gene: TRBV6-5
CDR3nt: TGTGCCAGCAGTTCACTACAGGCGCCGCACTACGAGCAGTACTTC
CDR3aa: CASSSLQAPHYEQYF

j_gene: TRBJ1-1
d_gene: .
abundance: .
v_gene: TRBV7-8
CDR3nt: TGTGCCAGCAGAGATACGGGACACCCGAACACTGAAGCTTTCTTT
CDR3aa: CASRDTGHPNTEAFF

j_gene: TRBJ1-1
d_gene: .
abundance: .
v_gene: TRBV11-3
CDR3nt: TGTGCCAGCAGCCCAACAGGGAACCTGAACACTGAAGCTTTCTTT
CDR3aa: CASSPTGNLNTEAFF

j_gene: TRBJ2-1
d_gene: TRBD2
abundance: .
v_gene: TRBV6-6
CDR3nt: TGTGCCAGCAGTTGGACTAGCGGGGGAAACAATGAGCAGTTCTTC
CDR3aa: CASSWTSGGNNEQFF